The 24 T cell receptor beta chains listed next were all sequenced from one sample in a study of PD-1 blockade in classical Hodgkin lymphoma (TCRdb year 2020). The library was produced with the immunoSEQ multiplex PCR assay. TCRdb carries this immuneACCESS record with in-frame sequences only. Its versions omit some clonotypes, under half of them owing to an unresolved V gene in the studies checked, with the rest unexplained. The sample profile shows some 46,000 clones; about three quarters of them were found once. The ten largest clones capture roughly 22% of the sample. Taken with the paper, the label for time point translates to: cycle 2 day 1 (C2D1) of nivolumab. Every trial patient had relapsed after autologous stem cell transplantation, and cohorts A, B and C differed in prior brentuximab vedotin exposure. The sample consisted of peripheral blood mononuclear cells (PBMCs), taken before the second cycle of nivolumab. These receptors were obtained from a human donor with classical Hodgkin lymphoma.

This chain uses TRBV18 with TRBJ2-5; D is unclear. From germline, CDR1 is KGHSH and CDR2 LQKENI. The CDR3 contains 13 residues. V lost 0 bases, J lost 11 bases, and 13 bases lay in between. The CDR3 sequence: CASSPPSFKEQYF. The CDR3 region has the DNA TGTGCCAGCTCACCACCGTCGTTTAAAGAGCAGTACTTC.

The chain employs TRBV5-4 and TRBJ2-3; 8 bases match TRBD2. Germline CDR1 SGHNT, CDR2 YYREEE (reference sequence). The CDR3 runs 15 residues. The V and J ends lost 4 bases and 3 bases, in that order; junction bases with no gene match: 7. Written as DNA, the CDR3 is TGTGCCAGCAGCACTTACGGGGGGGAGACAGATACGCAGTATTTT. It codes for CASSTYGGETDTQYF.

The chain has TRBV18 and TRBJ1-1; tentatively, D is TRBD1 (6 bases). The CDR3 is 14 amino acids. Trimming cost V 3 bases and J 2 bases, with 10 bases left between them. Germline values: CDR1 KGHSH, CDR2 LQKENI. The CDR3 sequence is CASSPTDSNTEAFF. CDR3 coding DNA: TGTGCCAGCTCACCGACGGACAGTAACACTGAAGCTTTCTTT.

The chain is built from TRBV5-4 and TRBJ2-5, with 16 nucleotides matching TRBD2. CDR1 and CDR2 from the germline V gene are SGHNT and YYREEE (reference sequence). Trimming at V came to 3 bases and at J to 5 bases, leaving 4 bases not matched to a gene. The CDR3 is 16 amino acids. CDR3 sequence (DNA): TGTGCCAGCAGCTCCGGGACTAGCGGGAGGGTGGAGACCCAGTACTTC. Protein: CASSSGTSGRVETQYF.

The rearrangement links TRBV15 to TRBJ2-2, with a tentative D call TRBD1 (6 bases). In germline, CDR1 is LNHNV, CDR2 YYDKDF (reference sequence). The length of the CDR3 is 14 residues. Trimming cost V 5 bases and J 2 bases, with 9 bases left between them. The CDR3 protein is CATSGTLNTGELFF. CDR3 sequence (DNA): TGTGCCACCAGCGGGACACTTAACACCGGGGAGCTGTTTTTT. Full variable domain (missing parts from reference TRBV15 and TRBJ2-2): DAMVIQNPRYQVTQFGKPVTLSCSQTLNHNVMYWYQQKSSQAPKLLFHYYDKDFNNEADTPDNFQSRRPNTSFCFLDIRSPGLGDTAMYLCATSGTLNTGELFFGEGSRLTVL.

V and J are TRBV9 and TRBJ2-5, with D tentatively TRBD2 (6 bases). The germline V gene encodes CDR1 SGDLS and CDR2 YYNGEE. Trimming took off 3 bases at V and 2 bases at J, with 17 bases between the two ends. There are 16 residues in the CDR3. The CDR3 coding sequence is TGTGCCAGCAGCGCAACTAGCACCGGGGTACAAGAGACCCAGTACTTC. It encodes CASSATSTGVQETQYF.

As regards this clone: The sample carries other DNA sequences with the same CDR3. The chain joins TRBV7-2 to TRBJ1-4; no clear D gene. The germline V and J ends were trimmed by 3 bases and 0 bases, with 8 bases remaining between them. The CDR3 sequence is 15 residues long. Germline loops: CDR1 SGHTA, CDR2 FQGNSA. The CDR3 coding sequence is TGTGCCAGCAGCTTGGGGTCGGCAACTAATGAAAAACTGTTTTTT. Translating it yields CASSLGSATNEKLFF.

As regards this clone: Given a much more abundant clone one base away, this may be a read error. The V and J genes are TRBV30 and TRBJ1-3; D not certain. Germline V gene data show CDR1 as GTSNPN and CDR2 as SVGIG (reference sequence). The CDR3 is made up of 16 amino acids. The CDR3 nucleotides read TGTGTCTGGAGTGTAAAATTAACCGGCTCTGGAAACACCATATATTTT. Amino acid sequence: CVWSVKLTGSGNTIYF.

The chain combines TRBV29-1 with TRBJ2-3; D remains unclear. This CDR3 has 13 amino acids. V lost 4 bases to trimming and J lost 0 bases, with 8 bases between them. Germline-derived CDR1 and CDR2 are SQVTM and ANQGSEA. The CDR3: CSVATSSTDTQYF. Written as DNA, the CDR3 is TGCAGCGTTGCTACCTCTAGCACAGATACGCAGTATTTT.

The rearrangement uses TRBV7-2 and TRBJ2-6; D possibly uses TRBD1 or TRBD2 (5 bases each). From germline, CDR1 is SGHTA and CDR2 FQGNSA. The CDR3 covers 17 residues. The V end was cut by 1 base, the J end by 4 bases, with 14 bases between. The CDR3 sequence is CASSLVGFGAGANVLTF. Written as DNA, the CDR3 is TGTGCCAGCAGCTTAGTAGGGTTCGGGGCCGGGGCCAACGTCCTGACTTTC.

A single count supports this clone. Other DNA variants within this sample encode the same CDR3. This chain links TRBV5-1 with TRBJ1-1; 8 nucleotides align to TRBD1. CDR1 is SGHRS and CDR2 is YFSETQ in the germline V gene. J lost 4 bases, V lost 2 bases, and 4 bases had no gene match. The CDR3 totals 14 residues. DNA for the CDR3: TGCGCCAGCAGCTTACCAGGGGGCGGCACTGAAGCTTTCTTT. Translation: CASSLPGGGTEAFF.

The chain combines TRBV19 with TRBJ2-5; D call uncertain. The CDR3 contains 14 residues. Germline-derived CDR1 and CDR2 are LNHDA and SQIVND (reference sequence). V was cut by 4 bases and J by 3 bases, with 12 bases left in between. CDR3 protein: CASSTPDWEETQYF. The DNA for the CDR3 is TGTGCCAGTAGTACTCCCGACTGGGAAGAGACCCAGTACTTC.

This sequence joins TRBV7-8 and TRBJ2-7; 8 bases match TRBD1. Germline trimming cut 1 base from V and 5 bases from J; bases unmatched to any gene: 4. The V gene's germline CDR1 is SGHVS and CDR2 FQNEAQ. The CDR3 is made up of 14 amino acids. Here the CDR3 reads CASSLGQGAHEQYF. CDR3 nucleotide sequence: TGTGCCAGCAGCTTAGGTCAGGGGGCCCACGAGCAGTACTTC. The variable domain in full, completed from reference TRBV7-8 and TRBJ2-7, reads GAGVSQSPRYKVAKRGQDVALRCDPISGHVSLFWYQQALGQGPEFLTYFQNEAQLDKSGLPSDRFFAERPEGSVSTLKIQRTQQEDSAVYLCASSLGQGAHEQYFGPGTRLTVT.

The V call is TRBV6-4, the J call TRBJ2-5, with 9 bases identical to TRBD1. V lost 2 bases, J lost 5 bases, and 9 bases stayed unmatched. Germline-derived CDR1 and CDR2 are MRHNA and SNTAGT. This CDR3 spans 16 amino acids. The CDR3 DNA follows: TGTGCCAGCAGTGACCCGGGAGACAGGGGGTATGAGACCCAGTACTTC. Translating gives CASSDPGDRGYETQYF.

Only one count was recorded for this clone. The chain has TRBV27 and TRBJ2-7; D ambiguous. The CDR3 is 12 amino acids. V lost 5 bases to trimming and J lost 2 bases, with 7 bases between them. In germline, CDR1 is MNHEY, CDR2 SMNVEV (reference sequence). The CDR3 sequence: CASSNGAYEQYF. CDR3 nucleotide sequence: TGTGCCAGCAGTAACGGCGCCTACGAGCAGTACTTC.

This clone came up a few times. CDR3 in amino acids: CAWIQGDRGQGVGYTF. The CDR3 nucleotides are TGTGCCTGGATCCAGGGAGACAGGGGACAGGGAGTTGGCTACACCTTC. The rearrangement links TRBV30 to TRBJ1-2, with 9 bases lining up with TRBD1. CDR3 length: 16 amino acids. The germline gives CDR1 GTSNPN, CDR2 SVGIG (reference sequence). Trimming removed 4 bases from V and 7 bases from J; junction bases left unmatched: 16.

The chain employs TRBV28 and TRBJ2-1, with D hard to call. Germline CDR1 MDHEN, CDR2 SYDVKM. CDR3 length: 12 residues. V lost 5 bases to trimming and J lost 6 bases, with 8 bases between them. CDR3: CASSRDSNEQFF. The CDR3 nucleotides read TGTGCCAGCAGTCGAGACTCCAATGAGCAGTTCTTC.

J is TRBJ1-5 and V is TRBV6-5; unclear D gene. The CDR3 spans 14 residues. Germline V gene lookup returns CDR1 MNHEY and CDR2 SVGAGI. Trimming took 5 bases from V and 1 from J, leaving 9 bases between them. This CDR3 reads CASSDQRSNQPQHF. CDR3 DNA: TGTGCCAGCAGTGATCAGAGAAGCAATCAGCCCCAGCATTTT.

This rearrangement joins TRBV6-5 to TRBJ1-1; the D is unclear. The germline V and J ends were trimmed by 5 bases and 3 bases, with 4 bases remaining between them. The germline V gene encodes CDR1 MNHEY and CDR2 SVGAGI. The CDR3 is 11 amino acids. The CDR3 nucleotides are TGTGCCAGCAGTAAATACACTGAAGCTTTCTTT. It is translated as CASSKYTEAFF.

V gene TRBV2 combines with J gene TRBJ2-3, with D possibly called TRBD1 or TRBD2 (6 bases each). The CDR3 is 16 residues long. CDR1 is SNHLY and CDR2 is FYNNEI in the germline V gene. V was clipped by 2 bases and J by 1 base, with 13 bases between them. CDR3 bases: TGTGCCAGCAGTGAATACGGGGGCTTCCGCACAGATACGCAGTATTTT. This codes for CASSEYGGFRTDTQYF.

V is TRBV4-2 and J is TRBJ1-1; 9 bases align to TRBD1. CDR3 length: 16 amino acids. V was clipped by 0 bases and J by 1 base; unmatched bases: 3. Germline CDR1 is LGHNA and CDR2 is YNFKEQ. In DNA, the CDR3 is TGTGCCAGCAGCCAAGATCCGGGACAGGGGAACACTGAAGCTTTCTTT. This codes for CASSQDPGQGNTEAFF.

V and J are TRBV4-3 and TRBJ2-3; no clear D. The CDR3 loop spans 14 amino acids. Germline V gene lookup returns CDR1 LGHNA and CDR2 YSLEER. V dropped 0 bases and J dropped 5 bases, with 9 bases sitting between them. CDR3 loop: CASSQDNPRDTQYF. Here the CDR3 DNA reads TGCGCCAGCAGCCAAGATAACCCCAGAGATACGCAGTATTTT.

The chain employs TRBV9 and TRBJ1-2; D gene uncertain. The CDR3 spans 13 residues. Trimming shortened V by 0 bases and J by 4 bases, and 7 bases separated the two germline ends. Germline CDR1 SGDLS, CDR2 YYNGEE. CDR3 sequence: CASSVGSIYGYTF. The CDR3 coding sequence is TGTGCCAGCAGCGTAGGTTCCATCTATGGCTACACCTTC.

The chain uses TRBV28 and TRBJ2-7; the match to TRBD1 covers 7 bases. The V gene's germline CDR1 is MDHEN and CDR2 SYDVKM. The J segment lost 0 bases and the V segment lost 5 bases, leaving 4 bases of the junction unmatched. The length of the CDR3 is 14 residues. The CDR3 sequence is CASSLRTGSYEQYF. As DNA, the CDR3 is TGTGCCAGCAGTCTACGGACAGGCTCCTACGAGCAGTACTTC.